This T cell receptor beta chain appears in the sequencing data of a study of T cell responses to AZD1222 COVID-19 vaccine. Points from the study as a whole: Clonal diversity was possibly underestimated; the donors were predominantly white British and more often female. The span of vaccine-associated CD4 TCRs extended across spike, with dominance at 160-218 and 743-854. Only 5 or 6 AZD1222 recipients tested seropositive at baseline.

A remark on this clone: The antigen is not known.

The method was immunoSEQ multiplex PCR; TCRdb's version includes in-frame clones alone and lacks a portion of them. The sample has about 160,000 clones; roughly 90% are singletons. The CDR3 covers 13 residues. The germline V gene has CDR1 LNHDA and CDR2 SQIVND (reference sequence). Trimming cost V 5 bases and J 4 bases, with 9 bases left between them. Researchers grouped second doses given at about 4 or about 12 weeks into one pool. This TCR derives from an adult who received the AZD1222 COVID-19 vaccine. This chain links TRBV19 with TRBJ1-3; D gene uncertain. This specimen was peripheral blood, taken 28 days after the second AZD1222 dose. This chain's CDR3 is CASSLLTGNTIYF. The CDR3 region has the DNA TGTGCCAGTAGTCTATTGACCGGAAACACCATATATTTT.